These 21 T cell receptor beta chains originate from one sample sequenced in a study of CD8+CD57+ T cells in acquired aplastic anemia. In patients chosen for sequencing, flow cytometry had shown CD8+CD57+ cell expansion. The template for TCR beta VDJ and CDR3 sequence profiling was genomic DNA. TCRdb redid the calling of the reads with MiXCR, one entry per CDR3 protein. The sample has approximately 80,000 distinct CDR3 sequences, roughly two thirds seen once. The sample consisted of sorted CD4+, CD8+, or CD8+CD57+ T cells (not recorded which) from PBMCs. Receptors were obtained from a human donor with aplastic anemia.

The DNA of the CDR3 is TGTGCCAGCAGTGCTGAACAATCTGAGGTCCAGCAGTACTTC. Encoded protein: CASSAEQSEVQQYF. The chain recombines TRBV2 with TRBJ2-7; no clear D gene. The germline CDR1 and CDR2 sequences are SNHLY and FYNNEI. V lost 4 bases, J lost 8 bases, and 18 bases lay in between. The CDR3 runs 14 residues.

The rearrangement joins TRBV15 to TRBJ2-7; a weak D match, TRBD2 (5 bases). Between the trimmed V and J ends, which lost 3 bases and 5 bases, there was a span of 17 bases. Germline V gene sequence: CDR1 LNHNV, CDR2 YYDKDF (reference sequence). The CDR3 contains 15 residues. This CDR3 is CATSRADFNDDEQYF. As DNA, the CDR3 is TGTGCCACCAGCAGGGCGGACTTCAATGATGACGAGCAGTACTTC.

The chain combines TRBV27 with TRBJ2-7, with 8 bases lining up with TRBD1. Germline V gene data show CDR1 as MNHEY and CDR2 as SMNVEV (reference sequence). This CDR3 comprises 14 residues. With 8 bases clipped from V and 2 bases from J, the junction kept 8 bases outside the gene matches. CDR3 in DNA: TGTGCCAGCTCAGACAGGGGACCCCCCTACGAGCAGTACTTC. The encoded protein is CASSDRGPPYEQYF.

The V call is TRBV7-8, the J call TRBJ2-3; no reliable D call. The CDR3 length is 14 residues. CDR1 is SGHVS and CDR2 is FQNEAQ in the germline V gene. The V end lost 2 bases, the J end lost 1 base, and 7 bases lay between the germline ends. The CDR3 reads CASSLNGGTDTQYF. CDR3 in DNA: TGTGCCAGCAGCTTAAACGGAGGCACAGATACGCAGTATTTT. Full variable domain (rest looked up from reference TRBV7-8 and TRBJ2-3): GAGVSQSPRYKVAKRGQDVALRCDPISGHVSLFWYQQALGQGPEFLTYFQNEAQLDKSGLPSDRFFAERPEGSVSTLKIQRTQQEDSAVYLCASSLNGGTDTQYFGPGTRLTVL.

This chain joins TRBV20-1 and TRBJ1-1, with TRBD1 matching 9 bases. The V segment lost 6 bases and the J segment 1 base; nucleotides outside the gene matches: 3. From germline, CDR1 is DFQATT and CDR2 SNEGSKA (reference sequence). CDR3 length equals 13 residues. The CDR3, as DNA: TGCAGTGCGTGGGACAGGGAGAACACTGAAGCTTTCTTT. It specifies CSAWDRENTEAFF.

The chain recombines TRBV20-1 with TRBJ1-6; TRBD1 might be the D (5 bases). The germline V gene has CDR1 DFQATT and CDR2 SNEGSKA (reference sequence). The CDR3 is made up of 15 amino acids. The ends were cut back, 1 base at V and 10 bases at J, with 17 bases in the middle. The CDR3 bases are TGCAGTGCTAGAGCCGGGGACCTTCGCGGATCACCCCTCCACTTT. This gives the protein CSARAGDLRGSPLHF.

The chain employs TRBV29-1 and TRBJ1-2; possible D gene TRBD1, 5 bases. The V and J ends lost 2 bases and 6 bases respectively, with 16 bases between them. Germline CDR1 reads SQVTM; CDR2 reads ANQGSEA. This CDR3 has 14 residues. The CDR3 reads CSVERTRGADGYTF. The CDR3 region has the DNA TGCAGCGTTGAAAGGACTAGGGGCGCTGATGGCTACACCTTC.

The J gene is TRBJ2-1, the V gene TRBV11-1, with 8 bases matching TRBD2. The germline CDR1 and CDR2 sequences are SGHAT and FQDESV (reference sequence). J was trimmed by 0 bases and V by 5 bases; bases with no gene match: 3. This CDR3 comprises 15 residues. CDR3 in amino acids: CASSAAGGSYNEQFF. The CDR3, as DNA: TGTGCCAGCAGCGCGGCGGGGGGCTCCTACAATGAGCAGTTCTTC.

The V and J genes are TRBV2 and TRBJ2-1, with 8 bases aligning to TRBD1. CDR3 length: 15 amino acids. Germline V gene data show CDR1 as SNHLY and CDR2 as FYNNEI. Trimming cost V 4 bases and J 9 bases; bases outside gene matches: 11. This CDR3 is CASSAGARGQGEQFF. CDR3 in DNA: TGTGCCAGCAGTGCCGGGGCCAGGGGGCAGGGTGAGCAGTTCTTC. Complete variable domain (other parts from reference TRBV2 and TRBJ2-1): EPEVTQTPSHQVTQMGQEVILRCVPISNHLYFYWYRQILGQKVEFLVSFYNNEISEKSEIFDDQFSVERPDGSNFTLKIRSTKLEDSAMYFCASSAGARGQGEQFFGPGTRLTVL.

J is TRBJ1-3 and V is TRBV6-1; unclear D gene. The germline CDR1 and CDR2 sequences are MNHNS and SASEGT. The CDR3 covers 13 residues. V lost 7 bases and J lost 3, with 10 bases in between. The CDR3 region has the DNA TGTGCCAGCATGAAAGGGAGTGGAAACACCATATATTTT. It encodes CASMKGSGNTIYF.

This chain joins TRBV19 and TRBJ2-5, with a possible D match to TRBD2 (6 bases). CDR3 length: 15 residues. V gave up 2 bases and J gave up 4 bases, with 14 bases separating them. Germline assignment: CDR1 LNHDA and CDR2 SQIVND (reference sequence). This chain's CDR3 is CASSISFSGGETQYF. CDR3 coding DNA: TGTGCCAGTAGTATAAGTTTTAGCGGTGGAGAGACCCAGTACTTC.

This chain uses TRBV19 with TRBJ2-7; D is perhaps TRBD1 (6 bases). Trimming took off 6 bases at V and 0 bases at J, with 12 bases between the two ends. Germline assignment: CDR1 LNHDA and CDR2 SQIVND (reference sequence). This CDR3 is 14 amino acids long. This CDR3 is CASSHRDNSYEQYF. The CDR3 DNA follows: TGTGCCAGTAGCCACAGGGACAACTCCTACGAGCAGTACTTC.

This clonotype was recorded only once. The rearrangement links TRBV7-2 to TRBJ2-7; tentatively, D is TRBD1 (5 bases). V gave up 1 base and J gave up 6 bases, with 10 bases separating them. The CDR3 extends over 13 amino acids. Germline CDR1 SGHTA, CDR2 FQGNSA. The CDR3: CASSLGTSLEQYF. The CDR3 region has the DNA TGTGCCAGCAGCTTAGGGACATCTCTCGAGCAGTACTTC.

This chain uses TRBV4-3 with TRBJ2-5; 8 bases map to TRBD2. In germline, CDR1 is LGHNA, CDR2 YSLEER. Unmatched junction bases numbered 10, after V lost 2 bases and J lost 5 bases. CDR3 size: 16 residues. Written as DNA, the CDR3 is TGCGCCAGCAGCCAAACACCGGGACTAGTGACGGAGACCCAGTACTTC. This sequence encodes CASSQTPGLVTETQYF.

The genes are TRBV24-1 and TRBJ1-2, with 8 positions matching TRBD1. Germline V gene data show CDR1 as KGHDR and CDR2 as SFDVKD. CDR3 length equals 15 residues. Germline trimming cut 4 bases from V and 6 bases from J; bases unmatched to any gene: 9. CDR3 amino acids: CATSDRSGGGDGYTF. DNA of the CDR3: TGTGCCACCAGTGACCGTTCAGGGGGCGGGGATGGCTACACCTTC.

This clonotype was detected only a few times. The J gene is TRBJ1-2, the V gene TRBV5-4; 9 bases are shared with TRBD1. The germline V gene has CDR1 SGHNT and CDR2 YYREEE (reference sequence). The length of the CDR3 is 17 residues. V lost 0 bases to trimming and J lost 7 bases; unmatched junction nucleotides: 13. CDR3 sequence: CASSLGGQTGGERGYTF. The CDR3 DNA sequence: TGTGCCAGCAGCTTGGGGGGGCAGACAGGGGGAGAGCGTGGCTACACCTTC. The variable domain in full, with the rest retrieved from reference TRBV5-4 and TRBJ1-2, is ETGVTQSPTHLIKTRGQQVTLRCSSQSGHNTVSWYQQALGQGPQFIFQYYREEENGRGNFPPRFSGLQFPNYSSELNVNALELDDSALYLCASSLGGQTGGERGYTFGSGTRLTVV.

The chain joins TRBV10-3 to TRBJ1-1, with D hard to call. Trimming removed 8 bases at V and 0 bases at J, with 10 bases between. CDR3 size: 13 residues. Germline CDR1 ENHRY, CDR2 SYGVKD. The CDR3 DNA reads TGTGCCATCCTGGAAGATTTGAACACTGAAGCTTTCTTT. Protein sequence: CAILEDLNTEAFF.

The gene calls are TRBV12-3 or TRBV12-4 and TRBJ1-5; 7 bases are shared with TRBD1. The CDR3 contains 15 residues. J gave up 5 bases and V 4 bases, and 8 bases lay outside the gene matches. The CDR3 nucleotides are TGTGCCAGCAGTTACAACAGGGGAGGCGATCAGCCCCAGCATTTT. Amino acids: CASSYNRGGDQPQHF.

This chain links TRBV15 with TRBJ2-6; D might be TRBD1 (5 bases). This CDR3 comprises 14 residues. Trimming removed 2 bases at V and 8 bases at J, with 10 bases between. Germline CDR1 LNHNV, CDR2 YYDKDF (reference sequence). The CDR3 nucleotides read TGTGCCACCAGCAGAAGAACAGGTCCCAACGTCCTGACTTTC. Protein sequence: CATSRRTGPNVLTF.

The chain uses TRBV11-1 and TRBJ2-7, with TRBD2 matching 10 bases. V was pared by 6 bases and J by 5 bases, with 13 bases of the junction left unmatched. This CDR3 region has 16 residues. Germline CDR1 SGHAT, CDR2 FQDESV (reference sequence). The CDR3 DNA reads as TGTGCCAGCAGACCCCGAACTAGCGGGGTTTGGGACGAGCAGTACTTC. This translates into CASRPRTSGVWDEQYF.

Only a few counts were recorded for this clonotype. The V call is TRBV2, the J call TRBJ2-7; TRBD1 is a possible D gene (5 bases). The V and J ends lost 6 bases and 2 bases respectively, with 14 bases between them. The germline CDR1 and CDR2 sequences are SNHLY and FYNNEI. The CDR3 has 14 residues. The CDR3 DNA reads TGTGCCAGCAGGGTAGGGCAGGGTCCCTACGAGCAGTACTTC. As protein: CASRVGQGPYEQYF.